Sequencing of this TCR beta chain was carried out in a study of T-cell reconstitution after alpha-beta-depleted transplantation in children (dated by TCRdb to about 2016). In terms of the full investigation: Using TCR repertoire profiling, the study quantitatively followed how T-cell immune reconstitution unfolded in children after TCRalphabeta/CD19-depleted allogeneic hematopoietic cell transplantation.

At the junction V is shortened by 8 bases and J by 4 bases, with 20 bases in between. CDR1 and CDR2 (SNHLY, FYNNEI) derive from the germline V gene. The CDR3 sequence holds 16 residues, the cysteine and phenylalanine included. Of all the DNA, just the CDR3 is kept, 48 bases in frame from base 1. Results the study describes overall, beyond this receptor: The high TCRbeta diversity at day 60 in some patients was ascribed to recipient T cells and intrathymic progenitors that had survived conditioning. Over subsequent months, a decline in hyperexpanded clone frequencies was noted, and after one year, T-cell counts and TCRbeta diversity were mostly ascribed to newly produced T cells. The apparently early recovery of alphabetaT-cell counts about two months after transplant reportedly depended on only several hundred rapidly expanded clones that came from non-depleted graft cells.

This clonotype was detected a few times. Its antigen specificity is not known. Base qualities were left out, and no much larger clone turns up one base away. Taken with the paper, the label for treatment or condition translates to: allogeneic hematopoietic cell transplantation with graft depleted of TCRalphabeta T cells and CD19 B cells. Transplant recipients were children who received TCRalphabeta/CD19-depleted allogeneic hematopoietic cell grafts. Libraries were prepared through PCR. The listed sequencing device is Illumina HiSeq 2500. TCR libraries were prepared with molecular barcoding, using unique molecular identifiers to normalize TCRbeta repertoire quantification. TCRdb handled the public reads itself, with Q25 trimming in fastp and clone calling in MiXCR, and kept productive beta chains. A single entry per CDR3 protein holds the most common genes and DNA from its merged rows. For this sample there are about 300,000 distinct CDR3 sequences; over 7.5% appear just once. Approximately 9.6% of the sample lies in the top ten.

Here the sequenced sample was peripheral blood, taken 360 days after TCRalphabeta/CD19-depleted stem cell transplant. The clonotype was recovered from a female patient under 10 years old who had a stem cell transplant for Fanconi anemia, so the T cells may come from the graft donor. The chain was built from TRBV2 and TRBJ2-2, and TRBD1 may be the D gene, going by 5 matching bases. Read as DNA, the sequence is TGTGCCAGCCTTTCCCTAAGGGGAAAACCCACCGGGGAGCTGTTTTTT. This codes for CASLSLRGKPTGELFF.